One sample yielded the 9 T cell receptor beta chains listed below, sequenced in a study of regulatory T cells in long-lasting Graves disease. Libraries of TCR beta came from iRepertoire HTBI primers plus Arm-PCR of CDR3 regions. TCRdb used MiXCR to reprocess the multiplex PCR reads, holding one entry per CDR3 protein. The data show some 250,000 distinct CDR3 sequences, 18% seen once. This sample's time point: newly diagnosed GD, antithyroid drugs for less than 3 months. RNA isolated from PBMCs was used to make the TCR library. In addition, the sample was reused for a study of T cells in Graves' hyperthyroidism and ophthalmopathy.

Sequenced here: peripheral blood mononuclear cells (PBMCs), sampled at new diagnosis, from a patient treated with antithyroid drugs. The receptor source for this set is a woman aged 25 to 39 with Graves disease.

Comments on this clonotype: A far larger clone is off by one base, so a read error is likely. This chain joins TRBV6-1 and TRBJ1-3; D perhaps matches TRBD1 (5 bases). Germline V lookup: CDR1 MNHNS, CDR2 SASEGT. The CDR3 has 14 residues. CDR3 sequence reads: CASSQHGGGTTIYF. The CDR3 bases are TGTGCCAGCAGCCAACATGGGGGTGGAACCACCATATATTTT.

This clonotype was observed many times. J is TRBJ2-7 and V is TRBV12-5, with 10 bases aligning to TRBD1. Germline CDR1 reads LGHNT; CDR2 reads FRNRAP. Germline trimming cut 5 bases from V and 3 bases from J; bases unmatched to any gene: 4. This CDR3 is 14 amino acids long. The chain's CDR3 is CASGKGQGVYEQYF. CDR3 DNA sequence: TGTGCTAGTGGTAAAGGACAGGGGGTCTACGAGCAGTACTTC.

CDR3 sequence (DNA): TGTGCCAGCAGTTACGTCGAGCCAGCCAGCGGGGACGCTGAAGCTTTCTTT. This sequence encodes CASSYVEPASGDAEAFF. This sequence joins TRBV6-5 and TRBJ1-1; possible D gene TRBD1, 5 bases. The V end lost 2 bases, the J end lost 6 bases, and 22 bases lay between the germline ends. The germline V gene has CDR1 MNHEY and CDR2 SVGAGI. This CDR3 spans 17 amino acids.

This clonotype has ten or more counts. This clone may be a read error of a much larger clone one base away. This rearrangement joins TRBV7-2 to TRBJ1-1, with D uncertain. The germline V gene encodes CDR1 SGHTA and CDR2 FQGNSA. The CDR3 extends over 14 amino acids. The CDR3, as DNA: TGTGCCAGCAGCAACAATCTGGGAGGCACTGGAGCTTTCTTT. Encoded protein: CASSNNLGGTGAFF.

This clonotype was recorded at least ten times. The chain employs TRBV5-1 and TRBJ1-1, with 10 bases identical to TRBD1. V lost 0 bases and J lost 6; bases outside the gene matches: 11. The CDR3 length is 17 residues. Germline V CDR1 and CDR2: SGHRS, YFSETQ. For the CDR3, the DNA is TGCGCCAGCAGCTTGGAACTCACCGGGACAGGGGCGGCTGAAGCTTTCTTT. It specifies CASSLELTGTGAAEAFF.

This clonotype was counted ten times or more. This rearrangement joins TRBV28 to TRBJ2-5; possibly TRBD2 for D (7 bases). Germline values: CDR1 MDHEN, CDR2 SYDVKM. The CDR3 runs 16 residues. Trimming removed 2 bases from V and 2 bases from J, with 15 bases in between. DNA for the CDR3: TGTGCCAGCAGTTTAAGGGGGGGCCGGGGGCAAGAGACCCAGTACTTC. Encoded protein: CASSLRGGRGQETQYF.

This clonotype came up many times. This chain connects TRBV27 to TRBJ1-5, with D uncertain. V gave up 6 bases and J gave up 0 bases, with 9 bases separating them. CDR3 length: 14 residues. Germline CDR1 is MNHEY and CDR2 is SMNVEV (reference sequence). CDR3 region: CASSRENSNQPQHF. The CDR3 DNA is TGTGCCAGCAGCCGAGAGAATAGCAATCAGCCCCAGCATTTT.

This chain joins TRBV9 and TRBJ2-2; 8 bases map to TRBD1. Germline values: CDR1 SGDLS, CDR2 YYNGEE. The CDR3 spans 16 residues. The V gene end was trimmed by 0 bases and the J gene end by 0 bases; junction bases not matched to a gene: 1. DNA of the CDR3: TGTGCCAGCAGCGTAGAGGACAGGGCGAACACCGGGGAGCTGTTTTTT. Amino acids: CASSVEDRANTGELFF. Drawing the rest from reference TRBV9 and TRBJ2-2, the complete variable domain is DSGVTQTPKHLITATGQRVTLRCSPRSGDLSVYWYQQSLDQGLQFLIQYYNGEERAKGNILERFSAQQFPDLHSELNLSSLELGDSALYFCASSVEDRANTGELFFGEGSRLTVL.

Regarding this clonotype: Without the conserved terminal phenylalanine or tryptophan, this CDR3 likely stems from a read error. The rearrangement links TRBV19 to TRBJ1-5, with no clear D. The length of the CDR3 is 13 residues. Between the trimmed V and J ends, which lost 3 bases and 8 bases, there was a span of 11 bases. CDR1 LNHDA and CDR2 SQIVND come from the germline V gene (reference sequence). CDR3 bases: TGTGCCAGTAGTATCCGGATGGAGAAGCCCCAGCATCTT. Its translation: CASSIRMEKPQHL.